This T cell receptor beta chain derives from a study of blood T cell repertoires in COVID-19. Study as a whole: Some COVID-19 samples were acute and others convalescent; all came from the United States, Italy and Spain. PBMCs, B-cell-depleted T cells, or T cells were the source of the cDNA or gDNA that made up the material.

Trimming cost V 4 bases and J 8 bases; bases outside gene matches: 12. Germline V gives CDR1 SGHRS, CDR2 YFSETQ. The CDR3 runs to 16 residues. As originally analysed: For nucleated cells, counts were estimated from reference gene primer amplification. TCRdb's table, derived via immunoSEQ multiplex PCR, lists solely in-frame clones and lacks some. V, J and clone size reflect that table, while D and trimming were determined from the DNA. The data show some 64,000 clones, with roughly 87% seen just once and less than 4.5% held by the top ten. This chain uses TRBV5-1 with TRBJ2-1, with TRBD2 identical over 10 bases. The TCR comes from a man between 50 and 59 years old with active COVID-19. Sequenced input: peripheral blood. The CDR3 DNA is TGCGCCAGCAGCACTCGCCCTAGCGGGGGTGTAGATGAGCAGTTCTTC. This sequence encodes CASSTRPSGGVDEQFF.